Presented here are 29 T cell receptor beta chains from one specimen sequenced in a study of blood T cell repertoires in COVID-19. The repertoire was sequenced with immunoSEQ multiplex PCR; TCRdb's copy has only in-frame clones and lacks some. The table includes 90,000 to 130,000 clones, 55% to 75% detected once. Sequenced: peripheral blood. Receptors originate from a middle-aged woman with acute or convalescent COVID-19.

The V gene is TRBV30, the J gene TRBJ2-4, with D perhaps TRBD2 (5 bases). CDR3 length equals 14 residues. CDR1 is GTSNPN and CDR2 is SVGIG in the germline V gene (reference sequence). V gave up 0 bases and J gave up 0 bases, with 6 bases separating them. In nucleotides, the CDR3 is TGTGCCTGGAGTGTAGGACTAGCCAAAAACATTCAGTACTTC. This sequence encodes CAWSVGLAKNIQYF.

For the CDR3, the DNA is TGTGCCTGGAGTCCGGGGACAGGGACAAATGAGCAGTTCTTC. Residues: CAWSPGTGTNEQFF. The V gene is TRBV30, the J gene TRBJ2-1; TRBD1 matches 9 bases. This CDR3 is 14 amino acids long. From germline, CDR1 is GTSNPN and CDR2 SVGIG (reference sequence). The ends lost 2 bases at V and 7 bases at J; junction bases unmatched: 6.

This sequence joins TRBV21-1 and TRBJ1-2. TRBV21-1 is marked as a pseudogene. The CDR3 length is 18 residues. DNA for the CDR3: TGTGCCAGCAGCAAAGACAGGGGACTAGAAGTTCTCAACTATGGCTACACCTTC. It is translated as CASSKDRGLEVLNYGYTF.

This clone was observed a single time. V and J are TRBV14 and TRBJ1-2; tentative D call: TRBD1 (6 bases). The CDR3 sequence is 15 residues long. V was cut by 3 bases and J by 1 base, with 12 bases left in between. Germline V gene data show CDR1 as SGHDN and CDR2 as FVKESK. The CDR3 DNA reads as TGTGCCAGCAGCCAGGATGCAGGGGTTAACTATGGCTACACCTTC. Protein sequence: CASSQDAGVNYGYTF.

This clone has a handful of counts. The chain uses TRBV28 and TRBJ2-7; the match to TRBD1 covers 8 bases. Germline CDR1 reads MDHEN; CDR2 reads SYDVKM. V shed 8 bases, J shed 9 bases, and the junction held 12 bases outside the gene matches. CDR3 length: 13 amino acids. The CDR3 coding sequence is TGTGCCAGCCATCCGGGACAGGAGTTCGGGCAGTACTTC. Its protein product is CASHPGQEFGQYF.

The chain couples TRBV6-5 to TRBJ2-5, with D perhaps TRBD2 (6 bases). With 6 bases removed from V and 5 bases from J, the gap between germline ends came to 7 bases. CDR3 length: 11 amino acids. From germline, CDR1 is MNHEY and CDR2 SVGAGI. The CDR3 loop reads CASRRGETQYF. The CDR3 nucleotides read TGTGCCAGCAGGCGGGGTGAGACCCAGTACTTC.

This clone was found a few times. CDR3 in DNA: TGCAGTGCTAGAGCGGAAGAGACCCAGTACTTC. The encoded protein is CSARAEETQYF. V and J are TRBV20-1 and TRBJ2-5; D is undetermined. Trimming shortened V by 1 base and J by 3 bases, and 3 bases separated the two germline ends. The length of the CDR3 is 11 residues. Germline loops: CDR1 DFQATT, CDR2 SNEGSKA (reference sequence).

The chain uses TRBV5-6 and TRBJ2-4; 7 bases match TRBD2. Per the germline V gene, CDR1 is SGHDT and CDR2 is YYEEEE. Trimming at V came to 7 bases and at J to 0 bases, leaving 7 bases not matched to a gene. The CDR3 spans 15 residues. This chain's CDR3 is CASGEGLLAKNIQYF. CDR3 in DNA: TGTGCCAGCGGGGAGGGGCTACTAGCCAAAAACATTCAGTACTTC.

V and J are TRBV5-6 and TRBJ2-1, with 8 nucleotides matching TRBD1. The CDR3 loop spans 16 amino acids. V was pared by 4 bases and J by 2 bases, with 8 bases of the junction left unmatched. The V gene's germline CDR1 is SGHDT and CDR2 YYEEEE. CDR3 loop: CASSPWTGSTYNEQFF. DNA for the CDR3: TGTGCCAGCAGCCCCTGGACAGGGAGCACCTACAATGAGCAGTTCTTC.

The chain combines TRBV18 with TRBJ1-3; 8 bases align to TRBD1. The V gene's germline CDR1 is KGHSH and CDR2 LQKENI. The CDR3 spans 17 residues. V shed 0 bases and J 0 bases; nucleotides not matched to a gene: 4. The chain's CDR3 is CASSPPRTGPSGNTIYF. As DNA, the CDR3 is TGTGCCAGCTCACCACCCAGGACAGGGCCCTCTGGAAACACCATATATTTT.

The rearrangement uses TRBV9 and TRBJ2-2; no firm D call. Trimming took 0 bases from V and 3 from J, leaving 6 bases between them. The CDR3 is made up of 14 amino acids. CDR1 and CDR2 (germline): SGDLS, YYNGEE. Here the CDR3 reads CASSVGDYTGELFF. CDR3 DNA: TGTGCCAGCAGCGTAGGCGATTACACCGGGGAGCTGTTTTTT. The full variable domain, completed using reference TRBV9 and TRBJ2-2, is DSGVTQTPKHLITATGQRVTLRCSPRSGDLSVYWYQQSLDQGLQFLIQYYNGEERAKGNILERFSAQQFPDLHSELNLSSLELGDSALYFCASSVGDYTGELFFGEGSRLTVL.

V gene TRBV27 combines with J gene TRBJ1-5; no clear D gene. Trimming took off 0 bases at V and 1 base at J, with 7 bases between the two ends. This CDR3 comprises 15 residues. From germline, CDR1 is MNHEY and CDR2 SMNVEV (reference sequence). The CDR3 DNA is TGTGCCAGCAGTTTATCGTATCTGAGCAATCAGCCCCAGCATTTT. Protein: CASSLSYLSNQPQHF.

This clone was detected once. This rearrangement joins TRBV9 to TRBJ2-1, with 7 bases matching TRBD2. The ends lost 0 bases at V and 7 bases at J; junction bases unmatched: 10. Germline V gene data show CDR1 as SGDLS and CDR2 as YYNGEE. This CDR3 has 16 residues. This chain's CDR3 is CASSVVGAGVLNEQFF. The CDR3 coding sequence is TGTGCCAGCAGCGTAGTTGGTGCGGGGGTCTTGAATGAGCAGTTCTTC.

The chain is built from TRBV25-1 and TRBJ1-4, with 8 bases identical to TRBD1. V dropped 1 base and J dropped 6; count of bases not matched to a gene: 4. Germline values: CDR1 MGHDK, CDR2 SYGVNS. The length of the CDR3 is 15 residues. The CDR3 spells CASSEFGQGDEKLFF. In DNA, the CDR3 is TGTGCCAGCAGTGAATTCGGACAGGGCGATGAAAAACTGTTTTTT.

The chain links TRBV15 to TRBJ1-6; 8 nucleotides line up with TRBD1. Germline V lookup: CDR1 LNHNV, CDR2 YYDKDF (reference sequence). J gave up 8 bases and V 3 bases, and 6 bases lay outside the gene matches. This CDR3 contains 15 residues. CDR3 loop: CATSRSAGGDSPLHF. The CDR3 nucleotides read TGTGCCACCAGCAGGTCCGCAGGGGGCGATTCACCCCTCCACTTT.

V is TRBV19 and J is TRBJ1-1, with 9 nucleotides matching TRBD1. The CDR3 is made up of 14 amino acids. Germline V gene data show CDR1 as LNHDA and CDR2 as SQIVND (reference sequence). V trimming: 10 bases; J trimming: 5 bases; junction bases outside the gene matches: 11. CDR3: CATSNRGRGTEAFF. In nucleotides, the CDR3 is TGTGCCACCAGCAACAGGGGGCGAGGGACTGAAGCTTTCTTT.

The V and J genes are TRBV6-2 or TRBV6-3 and TRBJ1-1; TRBD1 matches at 8 bases. The germline gives CDR1 MNHEY, CDR2 SVGEGT. The CDR3 loop spans 14 amino acids. V was clipped by 2 bases and J by 4 bases; unmatched bases: 3. CDR3 nucleotide sequence: TGTGCCAGCAGTTACCTCACAGGGGGCACTGAAGCTTTCTTT. As protein: CASSYLTGGTEAFF.

As regards this clone: The conserved phenylalanine or tryptophan normally closing the CDR3 is absent here, so this likely arose from a read error. No DNA is shown, since the ends of the CDR3 on it are uncertain; the CDR3 is the one TCRdb lists. This chain connects TRBV15 to TRBJ2-3; the table's D call, TRBD2, was not checked against the DNA. The CDR3 length equals 13 residues, ends included. CDR1 is LNHNV and CDR2 is YYDKDF in the germline V gene (reference sequence). The CDR3 sequence: CATSRDRGGVREI.

V usage is TRBV19 and J usage is TRBJ2-3; 10 positions agree with TRBD2. The CDR3 spans 17 residues. Germline CDR1 and CDR2: LNHDA and SQIVND (reference sequence). V lost 1 base and J lost 3; bases outside the gene matches: 7. The CDR3 loop reads CASSIASGGGRTDTQYF. Written as DNA, the CDR3 is TGTGCCAGTAGTATAGCTAGCGGGGGAGGTCGGACAGATACGCAGTATTTT.

J is TRBJ1-4 and V is TRBV7-9; D ambiguous. The CDR3 consists of 15 residues. V lost 4 bases and J 8 bases, leaving 17 bases between the germline ends. Germline V gives CDR1 SEHNR, CDR2 FQNEAQ (reference sequence). The DNA of the CDR3 is TGTGCCAGCAGCTCCCCGAGACATGACCACGAAAAACTGTTTTTT. Amino acids: CASSSPRHDHEKLFF.

The V and J genes are TRBV7-9 and TRBJ2-7; D possibly corresponds to TRBD1 (5 bases). The CDR3 is made up of 14 amino acids. Trimming took off 1 base at V and 3 bases at J, with 10 bases between the two ends. Germline loops: CDR1 SEHNR, CDR2 FQNEAQ (reference sequence). CDR3 in DNA: TGTGCCAGCAGCTTAGGACAGAGTTTCTACGAGCAGTACTTC. Its protein is CASSLGQSFYEQYF.

The J gene is TRBJ2-7, the V gene TRBV29-1; 8 bases are a match to TRBD2. The V gene end was trimmed by 3 bases and the J gene end by 0 bases; junction bases not matched to a gene: 7. Germline loops: CDR1 SQVTM, CDR2 ANQGSEA. This CDR3 is built from 15 residues. The CDR3 coding sequence is TGCAGCGTTGATTTGGGTCGGGGGGGCTCCTACGAGCAGTACTTC. Protein: CSVDLGRGGSYEQYF.

This clone was picked up a small number of times. This chain connects TRBV7-2 to TRBJ1-5; D uncertain. This CDR3 region has 13 residues. Trimming pared 5 bases from V and 0 bases from J, leaving 5 bases between. The germline gives CDR1 SGHTA, CDR2 FQGNSA. The CDR3 spells CASSRDSNQPQHF. CDR3 in DNA: TGTGCCAGCAGCCGGGATAGCAATCAGCCCCAGCATTTT.

The chain combines TRBV28 with TRBJ2-5, with TRBD1 matching over 10 bases. CDR1 is MDHEN, CDR2 SYDVKM, per germline. V shed 4 bases and J 4 bases; nucleotides not matched to a gene: 9. CDR3 size: 16 residues. This CDR3 reads CASSSTGQGVGETQYF. The CDR3 coding sequence is TGTGCCAGCAGTTCCACCGGACAGGGGGTGGGAGAGACCCAGTACTTC.

The chain carries TRBV6-4 and TRBJ2-1; 7 positions agree with TRBD2. Germline V gene sequence: CDR1 MRHNA, CDR2 SNTAGT. This CDR3 contains 13 residues. Trimming cost V 3 bases and J 6 bases; bases outside gene matches: 2. The CDR3 nucleotides read TGTGCCAGCAGTGAGTGGGGGGGCAATGAGCAGTTCTTC. It yields the protein CASSEWGGNEQFF.

The V gene is TRBV21-1, the J gene TRBJ1-4; the table gives TRBD1 as D, unverified against the DNA. TRBV21-1 is marked as a pseudogene. The CDR3 is made up of 15 amino acids. CDR3 DNA: TGTGCCAGCAGCAAAGAGGCGACAGGAGGTGAAAAACTGTTTTTT. Translated, it gives CASSKEATGGEKLFF.

The chain couples TRBV11-2 to TRBJ2-7, with D possibly matching TRBD1 (5 bases). CDR3 length: 15 amino acids. The V end was cut by 5 bases, the J end by 3 bases, with 17 bases between. Looked up from germline, CDR1 is SGHAT and CDR2 is FQNNGV. The CDR3 protein is CASSLTMSQGYEQYF. CDR3 sequence (DNA): TGTGCCAGCAGCCTAACGATGTCTCAGGGCTACGAGCAGTACTTC.

Regarding this clone: This clone may be a read error of a much larger clone one base away. The chain joins TRBV3-1 (or the pseudogene TRBV3-2) to TRBJ1-6; 9 bases match TRBD1. Germline CDR1 LGHDT, CDR2 YNNKEL (reference sequence). The CDR3 totals 14 residues. With 4 bases clipped from V and 5 bases from J, the junction kept 0 bases outside the gene matches. CDR3 sequence reads: CASSRDRDNSPLHF. DNA for the CDR3: TGTGCCAGCAGCCGGGACAGGGATAATTCACCCCTCCACTTT.

The chain has TRBV27 and TRBJ1-5; D unresolved. There are 15 residues in the CDR3. V gave up 0 bases and J gave up 4 bases, with 10 bases separating them. Germline assignment: CDR1 MNHEY and CDR2 SMNVEV (reference sequence). The CDR3 DNA is TGTGCCAGCAGTTTATCGGTTCCGCGAAATCAGCCCCAGCATTTT. It yields the protein CASSLSVPRNQPQHF.